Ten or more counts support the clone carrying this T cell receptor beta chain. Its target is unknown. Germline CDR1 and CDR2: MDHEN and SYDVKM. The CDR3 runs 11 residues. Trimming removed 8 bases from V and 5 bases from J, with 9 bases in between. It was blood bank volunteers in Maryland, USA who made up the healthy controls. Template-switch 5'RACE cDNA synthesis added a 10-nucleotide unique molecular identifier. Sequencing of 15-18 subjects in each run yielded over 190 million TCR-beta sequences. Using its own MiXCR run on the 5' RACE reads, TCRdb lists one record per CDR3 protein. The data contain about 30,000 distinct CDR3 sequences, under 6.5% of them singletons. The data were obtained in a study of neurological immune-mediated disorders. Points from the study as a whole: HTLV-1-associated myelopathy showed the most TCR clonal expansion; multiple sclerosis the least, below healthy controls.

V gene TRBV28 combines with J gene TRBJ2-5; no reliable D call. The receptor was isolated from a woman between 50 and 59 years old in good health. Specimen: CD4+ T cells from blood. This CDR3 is CASQQLETQYF. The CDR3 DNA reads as TGTGCCAGCCAACAGTTGGAGACCCAGTACTTC.